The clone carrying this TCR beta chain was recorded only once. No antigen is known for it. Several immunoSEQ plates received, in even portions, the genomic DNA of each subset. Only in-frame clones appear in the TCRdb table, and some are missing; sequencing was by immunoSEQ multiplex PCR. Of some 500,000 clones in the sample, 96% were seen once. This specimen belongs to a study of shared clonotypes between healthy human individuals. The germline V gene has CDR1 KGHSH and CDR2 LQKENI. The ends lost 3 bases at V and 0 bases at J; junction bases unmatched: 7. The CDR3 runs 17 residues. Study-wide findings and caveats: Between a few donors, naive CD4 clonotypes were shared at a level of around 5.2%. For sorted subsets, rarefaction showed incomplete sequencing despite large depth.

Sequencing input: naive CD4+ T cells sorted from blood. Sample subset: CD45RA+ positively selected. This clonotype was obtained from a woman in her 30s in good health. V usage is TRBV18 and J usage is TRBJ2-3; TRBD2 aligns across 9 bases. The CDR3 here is CASSPLVTSGSTDTQYF. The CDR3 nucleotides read TGTGCCAGCTCACCGCTTGTGACTAGCGGAAGCACAGATACGCAGTATTTT.